This T cell receptor (beta chain) stems from a study of T-cell memory formation after mild COVID-19. Background on the study: The two donors had largely donor-specific TCR clusters.

Study-wide points: Contracting CD4+ clones sat mainly in CM and EM; CD8+ in EMRA. Later expanders leaned CD4+, whereas day 15 to 85 contracting clones were balanced CD4/CD8.

Germline trimming cut 2 bases from V and 3 bases from J; bases unmatched to any gene: 4. CDR1 is SEHNR and CDR2 is FQNEAQ in the germline V gene (reference sequence). This CDR3 has 15 residues. Regarding this clonotype: Its antigen is currently unknown.

In TCRdb, the 5' RACE reads were re-called with MiXCR into one record per CDR3 protein. Of roughly 500,000 distinct CDR3 sequences listed, around 21% are singletons. This sequence joins TRBV7-9 and TRBJ2-7; 10 bases agree with TRBD1. This sequence was found in an adult woman who had mild COVID-19 (a few samples of this study predate the infection). Cell type and time point are not known. Specimen: PBMCs or a T cell subset sorted from them (not recorded which). The CDR3 DNA is TGTGCCAGCAGCTTAAGGGACAGGGGTTTCTACGAGCAGTACTTC. Its translation: CASSLRDRGFYEQYF.